Reported below is one T cell receptor (beta chain). Its antigen remains undetermined. Within one base of it there is no much larger clone, and no base qualities were kept. The treatment or condition label for this specimen denotes: in vitro stimulation with specific CMV peptide epitopes to enrich CMV-specific T cells. This sample is part of a study of T cell repertoires in cytomegalovirus infection (dated by TCRdb to about 2019). Concerning the study at large: Alongside well-studied HLA-B-restricted epitopes, the peptide stimulations were aimed at recently identified HLA-C-restricted CMV epitopes, whose presentation resists viral immunomodulation. Donor HLA type was relevant to the analysis, as public TCR beta signatures indicated carriage of CMV infection together with the matching HLA type. Beyond this particular receptor, the publication reports: The ex vivo response was dominated by HLA-C-restricted CMV-specific TCR beta clonotypes, and the single most frequent clonotype in two of eight donors was supplied by these HLA-C-restricted clonotypes. Carriers of CMV infection plus the relevant HLA type were discriminated by the cumulative frequency of public TCR beta family members in the study cohort and in an independent roughly 370-donor cohort.

From its cysteine to its phenylalanine, the CDR3 spans 14 amino acids. The retained sequence is limited to the CDR3, 42 bases, with the frame set at the first base. A distance of 13 bases separates the germline ends of V and J, which lose 6 bases and 4 bases respectively. The run used an Illumina HiSeq 1500. TCRdb trimmed public reads at Q25 via fastp, called clones via MiXCR and kept in-frame beta chains. Rows with a matching CDR3 protein are joined into one entry that keeps the most common DNA and genes. The sample data list 750,000 to 900,000 distinct CDR3 sequences, and 25% to 30% of these were observed just once. Around 14% of the sample lies in the top ten.

Sample: cultured CD8+ T cells from PBMCs, taken from culture after CMV antigen stimulation. The clonotype was recovered from a human donor in good health (CMV status not recorded). Some clones in this sample may be carry-over from other donors' samples. The V and J genes are TRBV12-3 or TRBV12-4 and TRBJ2-1; tentative D gene TRBD2, with 6 bases matching. CDR3 loop: CASRDSGVYNEQFF. At the DNA level, the sequence is TGTGCCAGCAGGGACTCGGGGGTATACAATGAGCAGTTCTTC.